A single TCR beta chain is shown here with its context. The antigen is not known. The data are from a study of shared clonotypes between healthy human individuals. Study-level points and caveats: Larger richness was generally estimated for naive than memory subsets.

Germline lookup yields CDR1 SQVTM and CDR2 ANQGSEA. The length of the CDR3 is 13 residues. V was pared by 7 bases and J by 0 bases, with 4 bases of the junction left unmatched. The repertoire was sequenced with immunoSEQ multiplex PCR; TCRdb's copy has only in-frame clones and lacks some. Altogether 760,000 or so clones are present, 90% to 98% being singletons, with the ten largest covering less than 0.3%. Naivety among CD8 cells was defined by CD45RO negativity and positive CCR7 selection, thereby excluding terminally differentiated effector memory CD45RA+ cells. The receptor was isolated from a man aged 25-40 years in good health. The chain is built from TRBV29-1 and TRBJ2-3, with 7 bases lining up with TRBD1. The sequenced sample was naive CD8+ T cells sorted from blood. DNA of the CDR3: TGCAGCGGTATGGGACAGAGCACAGATACGCAGTATTTT. The encoded protein is CSGMGQSTDTQYF.